This T cell receptor beta chain was documented in a study of blood T cell repertoires in COVID-19. Study-wide context: Sites in the United States, Italy and Spain provided acute and convalescent COVID-19 samples.

Assay: immunoSEQ multiplex PCR; the TCRdb copy retains only in-frame clones and omits some. The sample carries about 440,000 clones, roughly 91% recorded once. The origin of this receptor is a man in his late teens or twenties who had recovered from COVID-19. Input material: PBMCs or T cells enriched from blood (not recorded which).

The chain's CDR3 is CASSSLSDQPQHF. CDR3 nucleotide sequence: TGTGCCAGTAGTTCCCTTAGTGATCAGCCCCAGCATTTT. V gene TRBV19 combines with J gene TRBJ1-5; D not resolved. V dropped 5 bases and J dropped 5 bases, with 10 bases sitting between them. CDR3 length: 13 residues. CDR1 LNHDA and CDR2 SQIVND come from the germline V gene (reference sequence).